The clone carrying this T cell receptor (beta chain) was observed a single time. V shed 4 bases and J shed 4 bases, with 13 bases lying between them. Germline CDR1 and CDR2: LGHNA and YNFKEQ. This CDR3 contains 14 residues. Time point here: baseline pretreatment blood. Treatment specified: 15 Gy SBRT to primary tumor, nephrectomy 4 weeks later. This sample stems from a study of radiation and T cells in renal cell carcinoma. The table came from immunoSEQ multiplex PCR; TCRdb's copy has only in-frame clones and leaves some out. The profile shows around 94,000 clones, 70% to 90% of them singletons. Specimen: blood, collected from a patient whose treatment included radiotherapy and nephrectomy. V is TRBV4-2 and J is TRBJ1-1; unclear D gene. The origin of this receptor is a man over 45 with renal cell carcinoma. The CDR3 sequence: CASSPRPGGTEAFF. CDR3 coding DNA: TGTGCCAGCAGCCCCCGCCCGGGCGGCACTGAAGCTTTCTTT.